Listed below are T cell receptor beta chains from one sample, sequenced in a study of blood T cell repertoires in COVID-19. The protocol was immunoSEQ multiplex PCR, while the TCRdb copy is restricted to in-frame clones and leaves out a portion. The sample has about 280,000 clones; approximately 83% are singletons. The sequenced sample was peripheral blood. The source is a human donor in a cohort sampled during active COVID-19. Each CDR3 is given with its conserved first and last residue. Each record gives: V gene, J gene, CDR3 protein.

V: TRBV29-1; J: TRBJ2-1; CDR3: CSVEAKTGSSYNEQFF
V: TRBV3-1/TRBV3-2; J: TRBJ2-7; CDR3: CASSPAGQTYEQYF
V: TRBV3-1/TRBV3-2; J: TRBJ2-5; CDR3: CASSQVEKTQYF
V: TRBV7-9; J: TRBJ2-5; CDR3: CASSDSGPAGVRLQETQYF
V: TRBV23-1; J: TRBJ2-1; CDR3: CASSRSWSSYNEQFF
V: TRBV4-2; J: TRBJ1-5; CDR3: CASSQEGAGTLKPQHF
V: TRBV7-9; J: TRBJ1-2; CDR3: CASSLVGTDSYGYTF
V: TRBV7-9; J: TRBJ2-3; CDR3: CASSFLLGAGTDTQYF
V: TRBV19; J: TRBJ2-2; CDR3: CASSTSMEVGLPNPGELFF
V: TRBV5-1; J: TRBJ2-3; CDR3: CASSSHPTDTQYF
V: TRBV7-2; J: TRBJ2-7; CDR3: CASSYRDRVVYEQYF
V: TRBV2; J: TRBJ1-4; CDR3: CASSVQGVGEKLFF
V: TRBV10-2; J: TRBJ2-3; CDR3: CAIRSPSTDTQYF
V: TRBV3-1/TRBV3-2; J: TRBJ1-5; CDR3: CASSQGRGQPQHF